Presented here are 27 T cell receptor beta chains from one specimen sequenced in a study of blood T cell repertoires in COVID-19. Generated by immunoSEQ multiplex PCR, the TCRdb table keeps only in-frame clones and is missing some. The repertoire includes fewer than 200,000 clones, around 88% of them detected once, and approximately 4% sits in the top ten. The sample consisted of PBMCs or T cells enriched from blood (not recorded which). All receptors derive from a woman between 45 and 60 years old in a cohort exposed to, infected with or recovered from COVID-19 (not recorded which).

The J gene is TRBJ2-3, the V gene TRBV19; 7 positions agree with TRBD1. V dropped 3 bases and J dropped 1; count of bases not matched to a gene: 7. This CDR3 has 16 amino acids. Germline V gene sequence: CDR1 LNHDA, CDR2 SQIVND (reference sequence). The CDR3, as DNA: TGTGCCAGTAGTATGAACAGGGGAATTGGCACAGATACGCAGTATTTT. Protein sequence: CASSMNRGIGTDTQYF. Looking up the rest from reference TRBV19 and TRBJ2-3 gives the full variable domain: DGGITQSPKYLFRKEGQNVTLSCEQNLNHDAMYWYRQDPGQGLRLIYYSQIVNDFQKGDIAEGYSVSREKKESFPLTVTSAQKNPTAFYLCASSMNRGIGTDTQYFGPGTRLTVL.

The table lists this clone with a count of one. The chain recombines TRBV6-1 with TRBJ2-2; no firm D call. Trimming shortened V by 3 bases and J by 9 bases, and 17 bases separated the two germline ends. This CDR3 spans 15 amino acids. Germline V CDR1 and CDR2: MNHNS, SASEGT. The CDR3 bases are TGTGCCAGCAGTGACCTTCTGGCAGGCCCAAGGGAGCTGTTTTTT. Protein product: CASSDLLAGPRELFF.

CDR3 sequence (DNA): TGTGCCAGCAGCTTGGGCGCGGGCACTGAAGCTTTCTTT. Residues: CASSLGAGTEAFF. The genes are TRBV5-6 and TRBJ1-1, with D uncertain. This CDR3 is 13 amino acids long. The ends were cut back, 0 bases at V and 4 bases at J, with 7 bases in the middle. Germline V gene sequence: CDR1 SGHDT, CDR2 YYEEEE.

The chain carries TRBV6-6 and TRBJ2-3; 7 bases are a match to TRBD2. Germline V gene sequence: CDR1 MNHNY, CDR2 SVGAGI (reference sequence). V trimming: 4 bases; J trimming: 4 bases; junction bases outside the gene matches: 11. The length of the CDR3 is 16 residues. The CDR3 loop is CASSWGGDLRADTQYF. CDR3 nucleotide sequence: TGTGCCAGCAGTTGGGGAGGGGACTTGAGGGCAGATACGCAGTATTTT.

The chain recombines TRBV28 with TRBJ1-6; the match to TRBD1 covers 7 bases. V lost 3 bases, J lost 9 bases, and 5 bases stayed unmatched. The germline gives CDR1 MDHEN, CDR2 SYDVKM. This CDR3 comprises 14 residues. Here the CDR3 reads CASSFIRGVSPLHF. The DNA of the CDR3 is TGTGCCAGCAGTTTCATCAGGGGGGTTTCACCCCTCCACTTT.

The V and J genes are TRBV6-5 and TRBJ2-7; perhaps TRBD2 as D (6 bases). The CDR3 has 13 residues. CDR1 is MNHEY and CDR2 is SVGAGI in the germline V gene. With 6 bases removed from V and 5 bases from J, the gap between germline ends came to 14 bases. DNA for the CDR3: TGTGCCAGCAGCTCGGGAGTACGGCACGAGCAGTACTTC. Encoded protein: CASSSGVRHEQYF.

CDR3 protein: CASSLTGAGQPQHF. CDR3 bases: TGTGCCAGCAGCTTAACCGGAGCGGGTCAGCCCCAGCATTTT. The chain joins TRBV5-6 to TRBJ1-5; no definite D call. The CDR3 sequence is 14 residues long. V lost 2 bases and J 6 bases, leaving 12 bases between the germline ends. CDR1 and CDR2 (germline): SGHDT, YYEEEE.

V is TRBV19 and J is TRBJ1-4; possibly TRBD1 for D (5 bases). V was pared by 8 bases and J by 12 bases, with 19 bases between. Germline CDR1 reads LNHDA; CDR2 reads SQIVND (reference sequence). The CDR3 is 13 residues long. CDR3 protein: CASFGAGEFELFF. The CDR3 DNA follows: TGTGCCAGTTTTGGGGCCGGTGAATTCGAACTGTTTTTT. Full variable domain (outside the CDR3, taken from reference TRBV19 and TRBJ1-4): DGGITQSPKYLFRKEGQNVTLSCEQNLNHDAMYWYRQDPGQGLRLIYYSQIVNDFQKGDIAEGYSVSREKKESFPLTVTSAQKNPTAFYLCASFGAGEFELFFGSGTQLSVL.

This chain joins TRBV6-2 or TRBV6-3 and TRBJ1-4; TRBD1 agrees at 8 bases. V shed 2 bases and J 8 bases; nucleotides not matched to a gene: 16. This CDR3 has 18 residues. Germline CDR1 reads MNHEY; CDR2 reads SVGEGT. CDR3 sequence reads: CASSYELGQGREEEKLFF. The CDR3 DNA sequence: TGTGCCAGCAGTTACGAACTTGGACAGGGAAGGGAGGAGGAAAAACTGTTTTTT.

V and J are TRBV28 and TRBJ1-1; D might be TRBD1 (5 bases). Germline V gene sequence: CDR1 MDHEN, CDR2 SYDVKM. Between the trimmed V and J ends, which lost 7 bases and 0 bases, there was a span of 21 bases. The CDR3 length is 17 residues. CDR3 amino acids: CASTPTGVYSMNTEAFF. The CDR3 DNA sequence: TGTGCCAGCACCCCTACGGGGGTGTACTCAATGAACACTGAAGCTTTCTTT.

The J gene is TRBJ2-3, the V gene TRBV11-1, with 8 bases fitting TRBD2. The CDR3 is made up of 16 amino acids. Per germline, CDR1 SGHAT and CDR2 FQDESV (reference sequence). Losses at the gene ends were 8 bases for V and 4 bases for J; bases not matched to a gene: 14. DNA of the CDR3: TGTGCCAGCCAAACCTTTGTCCGGGGGGGTCCAGATACGCAGTATTTT. Amino acids: CASQTFVRGGPDTQYF.

The chain links TRBV19 to TRBJ1-5; possible D gene TRBD1, 6 bases. CDR1 LNHDA and CDR2 SQIVND come from the germline V gene (reference sequence). The CDR3 consists of 15 residues. The ends were cut back, 5 bases at V and 3 bases at J, with 14 bases in the middle. CDR3: CASSYITGLNQPQHF. Written as DNA, the CDR3 is TGTGCCAGTAGTTACATAACAGGGCTCAATCAGCCCCAGCATTTT.

The V gene is TRBV5-1, the J gene TRBJ2-5, with D perhaps TRBD2 (6 bases). CDR1 and CDR2 from the germline V gene are SGHRS and YFSETQ. The CDR3 covers 13 residues. Trimming cost V 6 bases and J 2 bases, with 11 bases left between them. The CDR3 DNA reads TGCGCCAGCACACTCGGGAGACAAGAGACCCAGTACTTC. Its protein is CASTLGRQETQYF. The full variable domain, rest sourced from reference TRBV5-1 and TRBJ2-5, is KAGVTQTPRYLIKTRGQQVTLSCSPISGHRSVSWYQQTPGQGLQFLFEYFSETQRNKGNFPGRFSGRQFSNSRSEMNVSTLELGDSALYLCASTLGRQETQYFGPGTRLLVL.

This chain uses TRBV19 with TRBJ1-1; D is perhaps TRBD1 (6 bases). This CDR3 region has 14 residues. Trimming removed 3 bases from V and 8 bases from J, with 16 bases in between. Germline V gene data show CDR1 as LNHDA and CDR2 as SQIVND (reference sequence). DNA of the CDR3: TGTGCCAGTAGTATCAGGGGAGCTTCCCAGGAAGCTTTCTTT. It is translated as CASSIRGASQEAFF. Based on the CDR3 plus reference TRBV19 and TRBJ1-1, the full variable domain is DGGITQSPKYLFRKEGQNVTLSCEQNLNHDAMYWYRQDPGQGLRLIYYSQIVNDFQKGDIAEGYSVSREKKESFPLTVTSAQKNPTAFYLCASSIRGASQEAFFGQGTRLTVV.

This clone was recorded a few times. The chain carries TRBV18 and TRBJ2-1; 9 nucleotides agree with TRBD2. Trimming removed 4 bases from V and 9 bases from J; junction bases left unmatched: 10. The CDR3 consists of 15 residues. Per the germline V gene, CDR1 is KGHSH and CDR2 is LQKENI. The DNA for the CDR3 is TGTGCCAGCTCACGTTCGGCGGGGGGGCTTGTTGAGCAGTTCTTC. Amino acids: CASSRSAGGLVEQFF.

This chain uses TRBV9 with TRBJ1-1; D is perhaps TRBD1 (6 bases). V lost 4 bases, J lost 6 bases, and 13 bases lay in between. Per the germline V gene, CDR1 is SGDLS and CDR2 is YYNGEE. The CDR3 has 13 amino acids. CDR3 sequence reads: CASSSTGTPEAFF. Written as DNA, the CDR3 is TGTGCCAGCAGCTCAACAGGGACCCCTGAAGCTTTCTTT.

The genes are TRBV24-1 and TRBJ2-1; TRBD1 aligns across 7 bases. The CDR3 loop spans 16 amino acids. Germline V gene data show CDR1 as KGHDR and CDR2 as SFDVKD. J was trimmed by 8 bases and V by 0 bases; bases with no gene match: 9. The DNA for the CDR3 is TGTGCCACCAGTGATTTGTTGGCAGGGGGTTTGGATGAGCAGTTCTTC. Encoded protein: CATSDLLAGGLDEQFF.

V is TRBV7-3 and J is TRBJ2-3; 7 bases are a match to TRBD2. Germline CDR1 SGHTA, CDR2 FQGTGA. The J segment lost 2 bases and the V segment lost 2 bases, leaving 1 base of the junction unmatched. The CDR3 consists of 14 residues. CDR3 residues: CASSLAGATDTQYF. The CDR3 DNA is TGTGCCAGCAGCTTAGCGGGAGCCACAGATACGCAGTATTTT.

The chain uses TRBV10-3 and TRBJ2-7; 8 bases agree with TRBD1. The CDR3 has 15 amino acids. V lost 5 bases to trimming and J lost 1 base; unmatched junction nucleotides: 7. The germline CDR1 and CDR2 sequences are ENHRY and SYGVKD. The CDR3 sequence: CAISHAGQGSYEQYF. DNA for the CDR3: TGTGCCATCAGTCACGCCGGACAGGGTTCCTACGAGCAGTACTTC.

This clone was detected only a few times. This rearrangement joins TRBV28 to TRBJ2-1, with TRBD2 identical over 7 bases. The germline CDR1 and CDR2 sequences are MDHEN and SYDVKM. The CDR3 totals 15 residues. V lost 6 bases and J lost 5; bases outside the gene matches: 10. CDR3 nucleotides: TGTGCCAGCAGACCCGGACTAGATGCCCACAATGAGCAGTTCTTC. This translates into CASRPGLDAHNEQFF. Looking up the rest from reference TRBV28 and TRBJ2-1 gives the full variable domain: DVKVTQSSRYLVKRTGEKVFLECVQDMDHENMFWYRQDPGLGLRLIYFSYDVKMKEKGDIPEGYSVSREKKERFSLILESASTNQTSMYLCASRPGLDAHNEQFFGPGTRLTVL.

The chain combines TRBV5-1 with TRBJ1-6; 8 bases map to TRBD1. CDR1 and CDR2 (germline): SGHRS, YFSETQ. The V gene end was trimmed by 4 bases and the J gene end by 5 bases; junction bases not matched to a gene: 5. The CDR3 is 15 amino acids. The CDR3 DNA is TGCGCCAGCAGCCCGGTACAGGGGGATAATTCACCCCTCCACTTT. Translation gives CASSPVQGDNSPLHF.

V and J are TRBV24-1 and TRBJ2-2, with D possibly being TRBD1 (5 bases). This CDR3 region has 15 residues. V lost 2 bases and J lost 4, with 10 bases in between. Per the germline V gene, CDR1 is KGHDR and CDR2 is SFDVKD. CDR3 in DNA: TGTGCCACCAGTGATTCCAGCAGGGCCACCGGGGAGCTGTTTTTT. Translating gives CATSDSSRATGELFF.

V usage is TRBV28 and J usage is TRBJ2-3; 11 bases map to TRBD2. The CDR3 is 15 residues long. V trimming: 6 bases; J trimming: 3 bases; junction bases outside the gene matches: 5. CDR1 and CDR2 from the germline V gene are MDHEN and SYDVKM. CDR3 residues: CASSPLAGGTDTQYF. CDR3 coding DNA: TGTGCCAGCAGCCCATTAGCGGGGGGGACAGATACGCAGTATTTT.

The chain recombines TRBV29-1 with TRBJ1-2; 12 bases align to TRBD1. The CDR3 is made up of 13 amino acids. The trim removed 6 bases at V and 6 bases at J, leaving 5 bases unmatched. Germline V gene lookup returns CDR1 SQVTM and CDR2 ANQGSEA. This CDR3 is CSVGTGGLDGYTF. CDR3 DNA sequence: TGCAGCGTCGGGACAGGGGGCTTGGATGGCTACACCTTC. The full variable domain, with the rest looked up from reference TRBV29-1 and TRBJ1-2, is SAVISQKPSRDICQRGTSLTIQCQVDSQVTMMFWYRQQPGQSLTLIATANQGSEATYESGFVIDKFPISRPNLTFSTLTVSNMSPEDSSIYLCSVGTGGLDGYTFGSGTRLTVV.

This chain uses TRBV2 with TRBJ2-3, with 12 bases aligning to TRBD2. The length of the CDR3 is 15 residues. Germline CDR1 is SNHLY and CDR2 is FYNNEI. The V and J ends lost 6 bases and 3 bases, in that order; junction bases with no gene match: 4. CDR3 in DNA: TGTGCCAGCAGGCGCGGGACTAGCGGGACAGATACGCAGTATTTT. It encodes CASRRGTSGTDTQYF.

The genes are TRBV9 and TRBJ2-3; D is perhaps TRBD2 (6 bases). The CDR3 contains 18 residues. The germline V gene encodes CDR1 SGDLS and CDR2 YYNGEE. The V and J ends lost 1 base and 6 bases respectively, with 24 bases between them. CDR3 sequence (DNA): TGTGCCAGCAGCGTATCTCGGCGGGGCGGCTCGGAGGTTGATACGCAGTATTTT. This translates into CASSVSRRGGSEVDTQYF.

The chain recombines TRBV6-5 with TRBJ2-4; tentatively, D is TRBD1 (6 bases). CDR3 size: 15 residues. V lost 6 bases and J lost 2, with 14 bases in between. CDR1 is MNHEY, CDR2 SVGAGI, per germline. CDR3 in amino acids: CASSEITGSKNIQYF. CDR3 nucleotides: TGTGCCAGCAGCGAGATTACAGGGTCCAAAAACATTCAGTACTTC.